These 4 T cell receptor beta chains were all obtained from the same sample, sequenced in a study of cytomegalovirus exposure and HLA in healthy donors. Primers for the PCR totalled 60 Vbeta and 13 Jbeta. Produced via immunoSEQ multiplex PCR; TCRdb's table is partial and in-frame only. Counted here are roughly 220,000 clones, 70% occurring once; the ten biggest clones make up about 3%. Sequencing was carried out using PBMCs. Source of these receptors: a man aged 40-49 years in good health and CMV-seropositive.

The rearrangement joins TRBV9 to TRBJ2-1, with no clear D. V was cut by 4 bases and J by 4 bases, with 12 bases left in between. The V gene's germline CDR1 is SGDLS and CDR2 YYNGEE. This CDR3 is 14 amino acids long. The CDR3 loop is CASSFGDEYNEQFF. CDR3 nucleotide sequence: TGTGCCAGCAGCTTCGGAGACGAATACAATGAGCAGTTCTTC.

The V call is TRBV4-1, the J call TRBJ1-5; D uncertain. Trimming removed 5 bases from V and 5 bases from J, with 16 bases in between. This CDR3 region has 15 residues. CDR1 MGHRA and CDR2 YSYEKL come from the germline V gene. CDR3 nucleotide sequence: TGCGCCAGCAGCTTTAGTCTAGACCGAGATCAGCCCCAGCATTTT. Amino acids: CASSFSLDRDQPQHF.

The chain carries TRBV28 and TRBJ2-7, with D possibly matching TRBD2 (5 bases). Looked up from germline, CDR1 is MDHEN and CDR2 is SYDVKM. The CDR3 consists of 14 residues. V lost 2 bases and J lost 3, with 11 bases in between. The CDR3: CASSLPGLIYEQYF. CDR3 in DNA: TGTGCCAGCAGTTTACCAGGACTCATCTACGAGCAGTACTTC.

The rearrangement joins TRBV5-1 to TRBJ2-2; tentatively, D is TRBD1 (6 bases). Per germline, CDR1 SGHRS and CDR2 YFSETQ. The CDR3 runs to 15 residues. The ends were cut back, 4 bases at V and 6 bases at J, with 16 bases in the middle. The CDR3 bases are TGCGCCAGCAGCCCGGACAGTAGGTACTCCGGGGAGCTGTTTTTT. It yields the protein CASSPDSRYSGELFF.